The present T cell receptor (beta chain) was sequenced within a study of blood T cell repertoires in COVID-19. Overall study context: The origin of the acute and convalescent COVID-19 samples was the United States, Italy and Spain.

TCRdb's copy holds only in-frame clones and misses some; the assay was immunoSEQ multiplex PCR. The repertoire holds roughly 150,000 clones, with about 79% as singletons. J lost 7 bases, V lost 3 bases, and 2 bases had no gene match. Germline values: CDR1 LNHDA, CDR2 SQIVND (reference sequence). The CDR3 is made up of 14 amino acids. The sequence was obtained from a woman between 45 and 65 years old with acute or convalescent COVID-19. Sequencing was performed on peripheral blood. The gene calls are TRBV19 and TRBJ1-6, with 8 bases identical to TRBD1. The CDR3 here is CASSMGQVNSPLHF. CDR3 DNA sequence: TGTGCCAGTAGTATGGGACAGGTCAATTCACCCCTCCACTTT.